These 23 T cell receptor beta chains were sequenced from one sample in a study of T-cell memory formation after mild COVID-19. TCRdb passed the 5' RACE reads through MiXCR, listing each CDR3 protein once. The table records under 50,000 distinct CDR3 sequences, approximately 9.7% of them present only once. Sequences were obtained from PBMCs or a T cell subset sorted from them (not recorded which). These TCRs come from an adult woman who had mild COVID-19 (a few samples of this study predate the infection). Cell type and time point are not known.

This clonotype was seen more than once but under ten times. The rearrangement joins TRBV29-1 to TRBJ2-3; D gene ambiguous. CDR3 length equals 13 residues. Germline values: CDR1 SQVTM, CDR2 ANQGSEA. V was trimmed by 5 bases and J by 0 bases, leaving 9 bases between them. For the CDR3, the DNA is TGCAGCGTTTCGGGTGTTAGCACAGATACGCAGTATTTT. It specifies CSVSGVSTDTQYF.

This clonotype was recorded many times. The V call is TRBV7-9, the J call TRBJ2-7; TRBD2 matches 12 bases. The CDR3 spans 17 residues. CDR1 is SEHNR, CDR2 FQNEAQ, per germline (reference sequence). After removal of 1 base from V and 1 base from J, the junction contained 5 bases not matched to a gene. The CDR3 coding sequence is TGTGCCAGCAGCTTAGGAGGACTAGCGGGGTGGTCCTACGAGCAGTACTTC. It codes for CASSLGGLAGWSYEQYF.

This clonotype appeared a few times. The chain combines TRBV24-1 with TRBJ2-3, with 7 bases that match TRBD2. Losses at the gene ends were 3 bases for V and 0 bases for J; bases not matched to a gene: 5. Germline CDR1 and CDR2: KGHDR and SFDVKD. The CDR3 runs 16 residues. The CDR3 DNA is TGTGCCACCAGTGATCTCGGCGGGGGAAGCACAGATACGCAGTATTTT. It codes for CATSDLGGGSTDTQYF.

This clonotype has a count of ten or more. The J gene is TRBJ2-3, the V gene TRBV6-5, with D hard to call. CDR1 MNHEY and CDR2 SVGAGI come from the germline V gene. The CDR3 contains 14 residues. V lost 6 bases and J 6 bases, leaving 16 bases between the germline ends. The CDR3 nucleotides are TGTGCCAGCAGCTACGGTGGATACCTGGATACGCAGTATTTT. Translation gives CASSYGGYLDTQYF.

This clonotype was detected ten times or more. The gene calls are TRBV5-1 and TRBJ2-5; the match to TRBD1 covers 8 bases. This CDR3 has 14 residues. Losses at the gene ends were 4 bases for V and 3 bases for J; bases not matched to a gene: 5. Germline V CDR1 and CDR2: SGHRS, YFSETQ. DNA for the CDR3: TGCGCCAGCAGCATACAGGGGGAGGAAGAGACCCAGTACTTC. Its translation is CASSIQGEEETQYF.

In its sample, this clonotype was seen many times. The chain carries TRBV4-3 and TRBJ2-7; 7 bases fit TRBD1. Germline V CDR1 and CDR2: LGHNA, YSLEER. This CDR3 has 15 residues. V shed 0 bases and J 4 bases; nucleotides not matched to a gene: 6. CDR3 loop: CASSQDVGQFYEQYF. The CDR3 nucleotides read TGCGCCAGCAGCCAAGACGTGGGACAGTTTTACGAGCAGTACTTC.

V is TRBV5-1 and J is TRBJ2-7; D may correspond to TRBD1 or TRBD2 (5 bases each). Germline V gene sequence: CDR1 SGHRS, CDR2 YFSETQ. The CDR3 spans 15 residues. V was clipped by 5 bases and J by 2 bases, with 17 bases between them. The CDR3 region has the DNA TGCGCCAGCAGGTTTCAAGGGACCTCTACCTACGAGCAGTACTTC. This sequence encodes CASRFQGTSTYEQYF.

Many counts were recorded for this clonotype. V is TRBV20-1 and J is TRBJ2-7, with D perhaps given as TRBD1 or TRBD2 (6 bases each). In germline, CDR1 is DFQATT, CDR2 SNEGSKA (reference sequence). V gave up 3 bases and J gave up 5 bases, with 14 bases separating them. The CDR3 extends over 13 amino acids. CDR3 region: CSASKQGGDEQYF. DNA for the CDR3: TGCAGTGCTAGTAAACAGGGAGGCGACGAGCAGTACTTC.

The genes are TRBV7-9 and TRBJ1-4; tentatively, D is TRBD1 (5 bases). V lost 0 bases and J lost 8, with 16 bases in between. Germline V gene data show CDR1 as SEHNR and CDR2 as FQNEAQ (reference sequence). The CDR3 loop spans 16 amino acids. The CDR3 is CASSLAVGQGGEKLFF. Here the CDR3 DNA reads TGTGCCAGCAGCTTAGCCGTGGGGCAGGGAGGAGAAAAACTGTTTTTT.

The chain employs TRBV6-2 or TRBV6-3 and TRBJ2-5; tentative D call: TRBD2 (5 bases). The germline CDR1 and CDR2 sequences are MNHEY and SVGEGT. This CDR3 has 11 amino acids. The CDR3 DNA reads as TGTGCGTTGCTCGGGGAAGAGACCCAGTACTTC. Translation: CALLGEETQYF.

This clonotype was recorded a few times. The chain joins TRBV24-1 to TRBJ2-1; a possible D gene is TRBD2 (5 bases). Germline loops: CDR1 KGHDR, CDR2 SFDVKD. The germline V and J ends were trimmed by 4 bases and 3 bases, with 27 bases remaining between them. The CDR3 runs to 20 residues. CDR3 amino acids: CATSDQKNTTGSLFYNEQFF. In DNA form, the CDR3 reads TGTGCCACCAGTGACCAAAAGAATACGACGGGATCTTTATTCTACAATGAGCAGTTCTTC.

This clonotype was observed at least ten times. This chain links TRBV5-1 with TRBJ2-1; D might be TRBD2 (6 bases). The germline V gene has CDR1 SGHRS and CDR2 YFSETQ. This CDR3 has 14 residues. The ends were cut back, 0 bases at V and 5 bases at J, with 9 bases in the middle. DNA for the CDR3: TGCGCCAGCAGCTTGGGGGTAGCGGACAATGAGCAGTTCTTC. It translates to CASSLGVADNEQFF. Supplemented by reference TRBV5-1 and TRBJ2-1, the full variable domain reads KAGVTQTPRYLIKTRGQQVTLSCSPISGHRSVSWYQQTPGQGLQFLFEYFSETQRNKGNFPGRFSGRQFSNSRSEMNVSTLELGDSALYLCASSLGVADNEQFFGPGTRLTVL.

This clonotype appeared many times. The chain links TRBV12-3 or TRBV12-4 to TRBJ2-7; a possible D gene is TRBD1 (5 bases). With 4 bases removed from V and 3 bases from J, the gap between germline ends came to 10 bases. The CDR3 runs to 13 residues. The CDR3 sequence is CASSSGYSYEQYF. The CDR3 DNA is TGTGCCAGCAGTTCAGGGTATAGCTACGAGCAGTACTTC.

CDR3 sequence reads: CASSQAYSNQPQHF. The CDR3 DNA is TGTGCCAGCAGCCAAGCATATAGCAATCAGCCCCAGCATTTT. V usage is TRBV14 and J usage is TRBJ1-5; D unresolved. With 1 base removed from V and 0 bases from J, the gap between germline ends came to 4 bases. This CDR3 contains 14 residues. Germline V gives CDR1 SGHDN, CDR2 FVKESK.

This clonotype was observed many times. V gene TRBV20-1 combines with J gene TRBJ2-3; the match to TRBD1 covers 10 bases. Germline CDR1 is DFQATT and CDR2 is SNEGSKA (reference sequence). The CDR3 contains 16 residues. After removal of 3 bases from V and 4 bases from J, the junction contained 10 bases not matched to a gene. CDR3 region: CSARPSGQGGPDTQYF. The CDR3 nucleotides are TGCAGTGCTAGGCCTTCCGGACAGGGGGGCCCAGATACGCAGTATTTT.

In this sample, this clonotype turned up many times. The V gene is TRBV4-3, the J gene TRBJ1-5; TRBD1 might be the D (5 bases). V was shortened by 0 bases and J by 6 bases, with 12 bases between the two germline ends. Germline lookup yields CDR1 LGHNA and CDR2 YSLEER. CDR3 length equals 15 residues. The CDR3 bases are TGCGCCAGCAGCCAAGATTGGCAGGGAGGTCAGCCCCAGCATTTT. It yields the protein CASSQDWQGGQPQHF.

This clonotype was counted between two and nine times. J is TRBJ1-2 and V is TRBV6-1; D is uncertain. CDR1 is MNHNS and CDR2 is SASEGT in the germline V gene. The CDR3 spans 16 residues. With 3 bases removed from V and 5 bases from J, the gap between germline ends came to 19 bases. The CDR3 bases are TGTGCCAGCAGTGAGCGTAACAACCCACCCCGATATGGCTACACCTTC. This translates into CASSERNNPPRYGYTF.

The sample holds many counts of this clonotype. This CDR3 reads CASGETGPAYEQYF. DNA for the CDR3: TGTGCCAGCGGGGAGACAGGGCCAGCCTACGAGCAGTACTTC. The rearrangement links TRBV7-9 to TRBJ2-7, with 7 bases matching TRBD1. V lost 8 bases and J lost 2; bases outside the gene matches: 9. This CDR3 contains 14 residues. CDR1 and CDR2 (germline): SEHNR, FQNEAQ (reference sequence).

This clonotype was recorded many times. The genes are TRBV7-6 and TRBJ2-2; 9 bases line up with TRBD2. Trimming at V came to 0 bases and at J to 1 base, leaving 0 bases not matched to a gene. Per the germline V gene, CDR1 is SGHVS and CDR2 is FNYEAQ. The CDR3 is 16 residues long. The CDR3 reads CASSLASGGNTGELFF. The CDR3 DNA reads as TGTGCCAGCAGCTTAGCTAGCGGGGGGAACACCGGGGAGCTGTTTTTT.

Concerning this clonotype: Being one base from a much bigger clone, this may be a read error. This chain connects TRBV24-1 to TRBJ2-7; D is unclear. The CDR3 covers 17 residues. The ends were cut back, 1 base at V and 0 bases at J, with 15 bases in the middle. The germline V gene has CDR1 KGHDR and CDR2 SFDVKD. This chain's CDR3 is CATSDFILIGSSYEQYF. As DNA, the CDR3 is TGTGCCACCAGTGATTTCATTCTAATCGGGTCCTCCTACGAGCAGTACTTC.

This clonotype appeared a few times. DNA of the CDR3: TGTGCCAGCAGCTTACGGGGCGGAGGAAGGGGGACTACAAGGACCTACAATGAGCAGTTCTTC. Translation gives CASSLRGGGRGTTRTYNEQFF. V gene TRBV7-9 combines with J gene TRBJ2-1, with D possibly being TRBD2 (7 bases). The CDR3 runs 21 residues. CDR1 and CDR2 from the germline V gene are SEHNR and FQNEAQ (reference sequence). The germline V and J ends were trimmed by 2 bases and 2 bases, with 28 bases remaining between them.

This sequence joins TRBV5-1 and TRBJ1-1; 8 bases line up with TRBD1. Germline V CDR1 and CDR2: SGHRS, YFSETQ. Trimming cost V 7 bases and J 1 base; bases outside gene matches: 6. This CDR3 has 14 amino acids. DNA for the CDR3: TGCGCCAGCTACCCAGGGGGCTGGAACACTGAAGCTTTCTTT. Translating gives CASYPGGWNTEAFF.

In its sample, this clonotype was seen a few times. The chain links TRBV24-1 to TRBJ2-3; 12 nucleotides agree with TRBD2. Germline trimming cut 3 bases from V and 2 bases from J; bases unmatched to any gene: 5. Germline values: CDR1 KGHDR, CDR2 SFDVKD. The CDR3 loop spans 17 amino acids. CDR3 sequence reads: CATSDATSGGPTDTQYF. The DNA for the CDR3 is TGTGCCACCAGTGATGCGACTAGCGGGGGCCCCACAGATACGCAGTATTTT.